The text below deals with one T cell receptor beta chain. Its antigen is as yet unknown. The sample comes from a study of cytomegalovirus exposure and HLA in healthy donors. Turning to the study itself: Researchers found that about 82% of under 450 genotyped donors fell within the Caucasian-associated ancestry cluster.

The CDR3 length is 15 residues. Germline V CDR1 and CDR2: SGDLS, YYNGEE. With V trimmed by 3 bases and J by 2 bases, 3 bases remained unmatched. Use of 60 Vbeta and 13 Jbeta primers characterized the PCR. Assay: immunoSEQ multiplex PCR; the TCRdb copy retains only in-frame clones and omits some. Found here are approximately 190,000 clones, approximately 80% of them singletons; the top ten hold around 3%. Study-wide results and limits: Several of the most significant clusters appeared linked to common viral pathogens, based on a later analysis. Researchers had no immune exposure information except CMV serostatus available. High sensitivity and specificity were reportedly achieved when the classifier diagnosed cytomegalovirus status.

The chain carries TRBV9 and TRBJ2-7; 12 nucleotides match TRBD2. This TCR came from a woman in her forties or fifties in good health and CMV-seropositive. Sequences were obtained from PBMCs. The CDR3 spells CASSASGGGTYEQYF. The CDR3 DNA reads as TGTGCCAGCAGCGCTAGCGGGGGGGGTACCTACGAGCAGTACTTC.